This T cell receptor (beta chain) was observed in a study of cytomegalovirus exposure and HLA in healthy donors. Remarks on this clone: What it binds is not known.

13 Jbeta primers and 60 Vbeta primers were used for the PCR. Some clones are missing from TCRdb's copy, which holds only in-frame ones; the method was immunoSEQ multiplex PCR. The table has 100,000 to 150,000 clones, almost 80% seen once. CDR3 length equals 14 residues. V was trimmed by 4 bases and J by 6 bases, leaving 12 bases between them. Germline lookup yields CDR1 MNHNS and CDR2 SASEGT. Regarding the study as a whole: With high specificity and sensitivity, the classifier reportedly diagnosed cytomegalovirus status. At a 0.05 false discovery rate, a later analysis found 16,951 TCR beta sequences to be associated with HLA alleles.

This chain uses TRBV6-1 with TRBJ2-2; D may be TRBD1 (5 bases). The receptor's source is a female donor in good health and CMV-seronegative. Sequenced material: PBMCs. In nucleotides, the CDR3 is TGTGCCAGCAGTGTGGACACATTCCCCGGGGAGCTGTTTTTT. This gives the protein CASSVDTFPGELFF.